This T cell receptor beta chain was identified during a study of blood T cell repertoires in COVID-19. In the study overall: The origin of the acute and convalescent COVID-19 samples was the United States, Italy and Spain.

Clones were sequenced by immunoSEQ multiplex PCR, and TCRdb holds only the in-frame ones, with some missing. The repertoire consists of some 500,000 clones, with about 89% occurring once and the leading ten covering 7.5% to 9.5%. The clonotype comes from a woman in her forties or fifties with COVID-19, enrolled during active disease. Sequenced input: peripheral blood.

The CDR3 is CAGSLAGGPNEQFF. For the CDR3, the DNA is TGTGCCGGATCACTAGCGGGGGGGCCCAATGAGCAGTTCTTC. The V gene is TRBV6-5, the J gene TRBJ2-1; 13 bases fit TRBD2. Per the germline V gene, CDR1 is MNHEY and CDR2 is SVGAGI. Trimming at V came to 11 bases and at J to 6 bases, leaving 7 bases not matched to a gene. The CDR3 contains 14 residues.